Sequencing of this T cell receptor (beta chain) was carried out in a study of T cells after yellow fever vaccination. This clonotype was seen a few times. Generation of TCR cDNA used 5'RACE template switching (which added a universal primer site and UMIs). TCRdb itself ran the 5' RACE reads through MiXCR, one entry per CDR3 protein. The profile shows 350,000 to 550,000 distinct CDR3 sequences, roughly a sixth of them singletons. Trimming stripped 4 bases from V and 3 bases from J, with 16 bases between. Germline V gene sequence: CDR1 SGHDT, CDR2 YYEEEE. This CDR3 spans 16 amino acids. The material was PBMCs, obtained before the yellow fever booster vaccination. The clonotype was recovered from a young man who received the YFV17D yellow fever vaccine. The chain uses TRBV5-6 and TRBJ2-2; D may match TRBD1 or TRBD2 (5 bases each). CDR3 bases: TGTGCCAGCAGCCCCGGGGCAGACCCATACACCGGGGAGCTGTTTTTT. Translating it yields CASSPGADPYTGELFF. Full variable domain (missing parts from reference TRBV5-6 and TRBJ2-2): DAGVTQSPTHLIKTRGQQVTLRCSPKSGHDTVSWYQQALGQGPQFIFQYYEEEERQRGNFPDRFSGHQFPNYSSELNVNALLLGDSALYLCASSPGADPYTGELFFGEGSRLTVL.